The clone carrying this TCR beta chain was detected only once. As processed by the authors: Amplification of reference gene primers was used by the study to estimate nucleated cell counts. The protocol was immunoSEQ multiplex PCR, while the TCRdb copy is restricted to in-frame clones and leaves out a portion. The V and J calls and the clone size are those of that table, but D and trimming were determined from the DNA. The data show under 300,000 clones, with 84% seen just once and over 1.2% held by the top ten. Trimming removed 8 bases at V and 2 bases at J, with 19 bases between. The CDR3 has 15 residues. CDR1 is MNHNY, CDR2 SVGAGI, per germline (reference sequence). This sample is part of a study of blood T cell repertoires in COVID-19. Overall study: The United States, Italy and Spain supplied acute and convalescent COVID-19 samples. The cDNA or gDNA used as material had been derived from T cells, B-cell-depleted T cells, or PBMCs.

Sequences were obtained from peripheral blood. The chain joins TRBV6-6 to TRBJ2-7; maybe TRBD1 (5 bases). The TCR was taken from a woman aged 35 to 49 who had recovered from COVID-19. This CDR3 is CASCRHPGQAYEQYF. CDR3 in DNA: TGTGCCAGCTGTCGTCACCCCGGACAAGCCTACGAGCAGTACTTC.